Sequencing of this T cell receptor (beta chain) was carried out in a study of early T cells in non-severe SARS-CoV-2 infection. Across the whole study: With bulk RNA from unsorted whole blood as input, sequencing yielded unpaired chains.

Notes on the study in general: There was a bias toward anti-spike CD8 responses in VDJdb matching, which missed private and CD4 specificities.

CDR1 and CDR2 from the germline V gene are MNHEY and SMNVEV (reference sequence). Trimming removed 1 base at V and 0 bases at J, with 7 bases between. This CDR3 spans 15 amino acids. Individually, cDNA molecules had unique molecular identifiers attached to them. TCRdb re-analysed the 5' RACE reads in MiXCR, keeping a single row per CDR3 protein. The table shows about 77,000 distinct CDR3 sequences, with 8.5% to 10% occurring only once. This clonotype was recorded at least ten times. What it binds is unknown. What was sequenced was whole blood. The TCR sequence derives from an adult who was a healthcare worker with PCR-confirmed SARS-CoV-2 infection or an uninfected control (not recorded which). The rearrangement uses TRBV27 and TRBJ2-1; no definite D call. In nucleotides, the CDR3 is TGTGCCAGCAGTTTATGGCTAAGCTCCTACAATGAGCAGTTCTTC. Residues: CASSLWLSSYNEQFF.